This paragraph covers one T cell receptor beta chain sequence. Its antigen is not identified. This specimen belongs to a study of cytomegalovirus exposure and HLA in healthy donors. Vbeta (60) and Jbeta (13) primers were used in the PCR. Only in-frame clones appear in the TCRdb table, and some are missing; sequencing was by immunoSEQ multiplex PCR. Of roughly 150,000 clones in the sample, 73% are singletons; the top ten hold around 1.6%. Study findings and constraints: Beyond CMV serostatus, there was no information to go on about immune exposure.

The receptor was isolated from a woman aged 18-35 years in good health and CMV-seronegative. The sequencing sample was made of PBMCs.

CDR3: CASRPPGSYEQYF. The DNA of the CDR3 is TGTGCCAGCAGACCTCCAGGGTCCTACGAGCAGTACTTC. The chain is built from TRBV7-2 and TRBJ2-7; D might be TRBD1 (5 bases). This CDR3 contains 13 residues. Trimming removed 6 bases from V and 1 base from J, with 10 bases in between. Germline-derived CDR1 and CDR2 are SGHTA and FQGNSA.